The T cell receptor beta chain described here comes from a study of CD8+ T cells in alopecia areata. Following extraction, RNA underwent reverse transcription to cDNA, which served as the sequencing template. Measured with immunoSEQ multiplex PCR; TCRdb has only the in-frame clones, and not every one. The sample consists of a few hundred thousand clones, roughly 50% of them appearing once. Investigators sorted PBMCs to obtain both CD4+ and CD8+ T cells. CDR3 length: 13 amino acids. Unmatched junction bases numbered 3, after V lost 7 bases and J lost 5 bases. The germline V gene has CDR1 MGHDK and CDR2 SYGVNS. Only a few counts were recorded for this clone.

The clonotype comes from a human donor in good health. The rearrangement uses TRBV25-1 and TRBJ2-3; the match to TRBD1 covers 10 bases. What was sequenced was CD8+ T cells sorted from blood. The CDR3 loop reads CASNGQGEDTQYF. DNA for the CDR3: TGTGCCAGCAATGGACAGGGGGAAGATACGCAGTATTTT.